Following are 26 T cell receptor beta chains from one sample sequenced in a study of T cells in narcolepsy. Repertoires were generated with immunoSEQ multiplex PCR, while TCRdb's copy carries only in-frame clones and drops some. The sample holds over 30,000 clones, about 85% seen once. The material sequenced was CD45RA- memory CD4+ T cells from PBMCs. The receptors here all came from a human donor with narcolepsy.

Of note for this clone: Additional DNA sequences in this sample encode the identical CDR3. The rearrangement links TRBV30 to TRBJ2-3, with TRBD2 identical over 8 bases. CDR3 length: 13 residues. The V gene end was trimmed by 6 bases and the J gene end by 2 bases; junction bases not matched to a gene: 4. From germline, CDR1 is GTSNPN and CDR2 SVGIG (reference sequence). The CDR3 coding sequence is TGTGCCTGCAAACTAGCGGACACAGATACGCAGTATTTT. It specifies CACKLADTDTQYF.

The DNA for the CDR3 is TGCAGTGCTAAGTCCTACGAGCAGTACTTC. It translates to CSAKSYEQYF. The chain is built from TRBV20-1 and TRBJ2-7; D is undetermined. Germline CDR1 and CDR2: DFQATT and SNEGSKA (reference sequence). V dropped 4 bases and J dropped 1 base, with 2 bases sitting between them. The CDR3 has 10 amino acids.

The V gene is TRBV11-3, the J gene TRBJ2-3; maybe TRBD1 (7 bases). The CDR3 runs 15 residues. Germline CDR1 is SGHNT and CDR2 is YENEEA. V lost 2 bases and J 4 bases, leaving 13 bases between the germline ends. CDR3 bases: TGTGCCAGCAGCTTAAACAGGGGAGGTGCAGATACGCAGTATTTT. Protein: CASSLNRGGADTQYF.

The chain has TRBV18 and TRBJ1-1, with a weak D call TRBD1 (6 bases). The CDR3 spans 14 residues. The V gene lost 3 bases and the J gene lost 8 bases, with 16 bases spanning the gap. Germline loops: CDR1 KGHSH, CDR2 LQKENI. For the CDR3, the DNA is TGTGCCAGCTCACCTACCGAGAGGGGGGGAGAAGCTTTCTTT. This encodes CASSPTERGGEAFF.

This chain uses TRBV5-4 with TRBJ1-4; D gene unclear. The V and J ends lost 4 bases and 3 bases respectively, with 13 bases between them. Looked up from germline, CDR1 is SGHNT and CDR2 is YYREEE (reference sequence). The CDR3 has 15 residues. The CDR3 spells CASSMTLGSNEKLFF. The DNA for the CDR3 is TGTGCCAGCAGCATGACACTGGGCTCTAATGAAAAACTGTTTTTT. The full variable domain, completed using reference TRBV5-4 and TRBJ1-4, is ETGVTQSPTHLIKTRGQQVTLRCSSQSGHNTVSWYQQALGQGPQFIFQYYREEENGRGNFPPRFSGLQFPNYSSELNVNALELDDSALYLCASSMTLGSNEKLFFGSGTQLSVL.

The chain recombines TRBV5-1 with TRBJ2-5, with 13 nucleotides matching TRBD2. The last part of the DNA fits TRBJ2-7 better; the J call may be wrong. Germline V gives CDR1 SGHRS, CDR2 YFSETQ. The CDR3 runs to 19 residues. Here the CDR3 reads CASSPNHGLAGATNYEQYF. CDR3 nucleotide sequence: TGCGCCAGCAGCCCTAATCATGGACTAGCGGGGGCAACGAACTACGAGCAGTACTTC.

The J gene is TRBJ2-1, the V gene TRBV7-8; a possible D gene is TRBD2 (6 bases). CDR3 size: 15 residues. The germline V gene encodes CDR1 SGHVS and CDR2 FQNEAQ. Trimming left V 5 bases short and J 5 bases short, with 16 bases between. CDR3 sequence: CASSPRLVVDNEQFF. The CDR3 coding sequence is TGTGCCAGCAGCCCCCGACTAGTTGTCGACAATGAGCAGTTCTTC.

The V gene is TRBV7-9, the J gene TRBJ1-1; a possible D gene is TRBD1 (5 bases). V was trimmed by 1 base and J by 0 bases, leaving 12 bases between them. Germline V lookup: CDR1 SEHNR, CDR2 FQNEAQ (reference sequence). The CDR3 extends over 16 amino acids. CDR3 protein: CASSLGGGSLNTEAFF. CDR3 nucleotides: TGTGCCAGCAGCTTAGGTGGGGGGAGCCTGAACACTGAAGCTTTCTTT.

V usage is TRBV7-2 and J usage is TRBJ1-2; 9 bases align to TRBD1. The V segment lost 3 bases and the J segment 8 bases; nucleotides outside the gene matches: 4. This CDR3 contains 13 residues. Germline CDR1 SGHTA, CDR2 FQGNSA. CDR3 region: CASSFRDRDGYTF. CDR3 DNA sequence: TGTGCCAGCAGCTTCCGGGACAGGGACGGCTACACCTTC.

By proportion, this clone is medium-sized. The chain is built from TRBV7-9 and TRBJ2-1; the D gene could be TRBD1 or TRBD2 (6 bases each). The CDR3 runs 12 residues. The V end was cut by 5 bases, the J end by 8 bases, with 10 bases between. CDR1 and CDR2 (germline): SEHNR, FQNEAQ (reference sequence). The CDR3 is CASSGGGDEQFF. The CDR3 nucleotides are TGTGCCAGCAGCGGAGGGGGTGATGAGCAGTTCTTC. Drawing the rest from reference TRBV7-9 and TRBJ2-1, the complete variable domain is DTGVSQNPRHKITKRGQNVTFRCDPISEHNRLYWYRQTLGQGPEFLTYFQNEAQLEKSRLLSDRFSAERPKGSFSTLEIQRTEQGDSAMYLCASSGGGDEQFFGPGTRLTVL.

The gene calls are TRBV28 and TRBJ2-2; D perhaps matches TRBD1 (5 bases). Between the trimmed V and J ends, which lost 4 bases and 7 bases, there was a span of 13 bases. The CDR3 totals 14 residues. Germline lookup yields CDR1 MDHEN and CDR2 SYDVKM. Here the CDR3 reads CASSSGNRNGELFF. The DNA for the CDR3 is TGTGCCAGCAGTTCAGGGAATAGAAACGGGGAGCTGTTTTTT.

This rearrangement joins TRBV18 to TRBJ2-5; 8 bases match TRBD1. V was clipped by 6 bases and J by 5 bases; unmatched bases: 8. Germline lookup yields CDR1 KGHSH and CDR2 LQKENI. The CDR3 has 14 residues. The CDR3: CASSLDRGWETQYF. DNA of the CDR3: TGTGCCAGCTCCCTTGACAGGGGATGGGAGACCCAGTACTTC.

The rearrangement uses TRBV2 and TRBJ1-3; 8 nucleotides line up with TRBD1. Germline V gene sequence: CDR1 SNHLY, CDR2 FYNNEI. This CDR3 has 16 amino acids. The junction had 10 bases not matched to a gene; V was cut back by 5 bases and J by 4 bases. The CDR3 loop is CASSPWTGRAGNTIYF. The CDR3 nucleotides are TGTGCCAGCAGTCCATGGACAGGGAGGGCAGGAAACACCATATATTTT.

This chain uses TRBV7-9 with TRBJ2-5; no firm D call. CDR1 and CDR2 (germline): SEHNR, FQNEAQ (reference sequence). This CDR3 spans 13 amino acids. Trimming pared 1 base from V and 3 bases from J, leaving 6 bases between. The CDR3 DNA reads TGTGCCAGCAGCTTAGATAGTAAAGAGACCCAGTACTTC. Protein sequence: CASSLDSKETQYF.

The count of this clone is one. This chain uses TRBV6-1 with TRBJ2-7, with D perhaps TRBD2 (6 bases). CDR1 and CDR2 (germline): MNHNS, SASEGT. There are 13 residues in the CDR3. Trimming removed 4 bases at V and 1 base at J, with 8 bases between. The CDR3 region has the DNA TGTGCCAGCAGTGTAGCGGATTCCTACGAGCAGTACTTC. Translated: CASSVADSYEQYF.

This chain uses TRBV4-2 with TRBJ2-7; TRBD1 agrees at 7 bases. Per germline, CDR1 LGHNA and CDR2 YNFKEQ. The CDR3 sequence is 15 residues long. V shed 1 base, J shed 1 base, and the junction held 4 bases outside the gene matches. CDR3 amino acids: CASSQAGQRSYEQYF. CDR3 nucleotide sequence: TGTGCCAGCAGCCAAGCGGGACAGAGATCCTACGAGCAGTACTTC.

The CDR3 sequence is CASSQPGQTHYEQYF. The CDR3 DNA sequence: TGTGCCAGCAGTCAACCGGGACAGACTCACTACGAGCAGTACTTC. The rearrangement joins TRBV7-6 to TRBJ2-7, with TRBD1 matching 7 bases. Looked up from germline, CDR1 is SGHVS and CDR2 is FNYEAQ. V was pared by 6 bases and J by 3 bases, with 11 bases of the junction left unmatched. This CDR3 is built from 15 residues.

As for this clone: Additional DNA sequences in this sample encode the identical CDR3. The chain recombines TRBV9 with TRBJ2-1; weak D call: TRBD2 (6 bases). V was clipped by 0 bases and J by 4 bases, with 11 bases between them. Germline V CDR1 and CDR2: SGDLS, YYNGEE. There are 15 residues in the CDR3. The CDR3 nucleotides are TGTGCCAGCAGCGTAGGTAGCGGAGGATACAATGAGCAGTTCTTC. It specifies CASSVGSGGYNEQFF.

Concerning this clone itself: One end of the junction is discordant with germline, which a read error may explain. This chain uses TRBV5-6 with TRBJ1-2; possible D gene TRBD1, 5 bases. This CDR3 has 17 residues. Germline V gene data show CDR1 as SGHDT and CDR2 as YYEEEE. This CDR3 is CASSLKTDTKWGYGCTF. The DNA for the CDR3 is TGTGCCAGCAGCTTGAAGACGGACACCAAATGGGGCTATGGCTGCACCTTC. The whole variable domain, filled in from reference TRBV5-6 and TRBJ1-2, reads DAGVTQSPTHLIKTRGQQVTLRCSPKSGHDTVSWYQQALGQGPQFIFQYYEEEERQRGNFPDRFSGHQFPNYSSELNVNALLLGDSALYLCASSLKTDTKWGYGCTFGSGTRLTVV.

The chain employs TRBV2 and TRBJ2-5; D is ambiguous. There are 14 residues in the CDR3. Germline assignment: CDR1 SNHLY and CDR2 FYNNEI. Between the trimmed V and J ends, which lost 3 bases and 2 bases, there was a span of 10 bases. CDR3 bases: TGTGCCAGCAGTGAGTATGGGCCTCAAGAGACCCAGTACTTC. It translates to CASSEYGPQETQYF.

The gene calls are TRBV7-9 and TRBJ2-3; 13 positions agree with TRBD2. This CDR3 is 17 amino acids long. The V gene's germline CDR1 is SEHNR and CDR2 FQNEAQ (reference sequence). V lost 1 base and J lost 2; bases outside the gene matches: 3. In DNA form, the CDR3 reads TGTGCCAGCAGCTTAGACGGACTAGCGGGAGTCACAGATACGCAGTATTTT. Amino acid sequence: CASSLDGLAGVTDTQYF.

V is TRBV30 and J is TRBJ2-1; D is ambiguous. Trimming took off 5 bases at V and 4 bases at J, with 9 bases between the two ends. Germline V gene sequence: CDR1 GTSNPN, CDR2 SVGIG (reference sequence). The CDR3 covers 12 residues. This CDR3 reads CAWGLGYNEQFF. In nucleotides, the CDR3 is TGTGCCTGGGGCTTAGGGTACAATGAGCAGTTCTTC.

The V gene is TRBV29-1, the J gene TRBJ2-5; D may match TRBD1 or TRBD2 (5 bases each). The germline gives CDR1 SQVTM, CDR2 ANQGSEA. This CDR3 contains 13 residues. V was cut by 5 bases and J by 2 bases, with 12 bases left in between. The CDR3 is CSVTGTQQETQYF. DNA for the CDR3: TGCAGCGTTACCGGGACGCAGCAAGAGACCCAGTACTTC.

The V call is TRBV4-3, the J call TRBJ2-7, with 8 bases aligning to TRBD2. Per germline, CDR1 LGHNA and CDR2 YSLEER. The length of the CDR3 is 15 residues. J gave up 2 bases and V 1 base, and 4 bases lay outside the gene matches. As DNA, the CDR3 is TGCGCCAGCAGCCAAGTGCGGGGGGCCGCCTACGAGCAGTACTTC. Its protein product is CASSQVRGAAYEQYF.

The rearrangement joins TRBV30 to TRBJ1-2; unclear D gene. Trimming shortened V by 1 base and J by 2 bases, and 8 bases separated the two germline ends. The germline V gene encodes CDR1 GTSNPN and CDR2 SVGIG (reference sequence). The CDR3 consists of 13 residues. CDR3: CAWSEELNYGYTF. CDR3 DNA: TGTGCCTGGAGTGAAGAACTCAACTATGGCTACACCTTC.

The chain is built from TRBV2 and TRBJ1-1, with no clear D. The V end lost 6 bases, the J end lost 4 bases, and 24 bases lay between the germline ends. This CDR3 is built from 17 residues. Germline CDR1 SNHLY, CDR2 FYNNEI. CDR3 protein: CASRESSEGLGSTEAFF. The CDR3 bases are TGTGCCAGCAGAGAGTCTTCGGAGGGTCTGGGGAGCACTGAAGCTTTCTTT.